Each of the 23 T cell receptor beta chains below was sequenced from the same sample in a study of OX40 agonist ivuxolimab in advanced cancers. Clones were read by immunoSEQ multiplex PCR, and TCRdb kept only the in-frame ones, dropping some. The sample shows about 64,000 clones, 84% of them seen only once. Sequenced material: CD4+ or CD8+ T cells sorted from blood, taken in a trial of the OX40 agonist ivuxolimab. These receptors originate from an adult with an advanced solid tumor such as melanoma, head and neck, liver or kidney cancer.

Here the CDR3 reads CASSAGLQETQYF. The CDR3 nucleotides read TGTGCCAGCAGCGCGGGACTGCAAGAGACCCAGTACTTC. The V and J genes are TRBV5-6 and TRBJ2-5, with TRBD2 as a possible D gene (6 bases). V lost 4 bases and J lost 2, with 9 bases in between. CDR3 length equals 13 residues. CDR1 and CDR2 from the germline V gene are SGHDT and YYEEEE.

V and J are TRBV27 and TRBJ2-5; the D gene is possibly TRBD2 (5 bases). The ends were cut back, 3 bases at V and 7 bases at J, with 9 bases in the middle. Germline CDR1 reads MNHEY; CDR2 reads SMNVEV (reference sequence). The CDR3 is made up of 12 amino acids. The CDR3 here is CASSFNRGTQYF. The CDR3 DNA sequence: TGTGCCAGCAGTTTTAACCGGGGGACCCAGTACTTC.

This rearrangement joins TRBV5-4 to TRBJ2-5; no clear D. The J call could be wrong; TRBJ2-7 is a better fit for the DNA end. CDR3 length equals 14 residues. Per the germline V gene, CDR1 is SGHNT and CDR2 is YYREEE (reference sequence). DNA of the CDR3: TGTGCCAGCAGCTTGATTGGCAGGAACTACGAGCAGTACTTC. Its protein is CASSLIGRNYEQYF.

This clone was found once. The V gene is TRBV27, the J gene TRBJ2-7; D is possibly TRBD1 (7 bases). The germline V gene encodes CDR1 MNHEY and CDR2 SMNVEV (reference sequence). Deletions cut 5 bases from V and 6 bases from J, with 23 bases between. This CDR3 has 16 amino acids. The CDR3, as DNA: TGTGCCAGCAGTCTAACAGGAGGGGGCCCCTGGCGCGAGCAGTACTTC. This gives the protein CASSLTGGGPWREQYF.

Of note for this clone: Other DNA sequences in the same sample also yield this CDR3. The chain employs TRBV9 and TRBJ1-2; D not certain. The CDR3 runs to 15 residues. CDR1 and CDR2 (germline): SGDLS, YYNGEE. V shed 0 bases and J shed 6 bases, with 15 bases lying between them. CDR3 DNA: TGTGCCAGCAGCGTAGGTCCGTGGGGAAACGATGGCTACACCTTC. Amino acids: CASSVGPWGNDGYTF. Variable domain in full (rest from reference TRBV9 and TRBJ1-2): DSGVTQTPKHLITATGQRVTLRCSPRSGDLSVYWYQQSLDQGLQFLIQYYNGEERAKGNILERFSAQQFPDLHSELNLSSLELGDSALYFCASSVGPWGNDGYTFGSGTRLTVV.

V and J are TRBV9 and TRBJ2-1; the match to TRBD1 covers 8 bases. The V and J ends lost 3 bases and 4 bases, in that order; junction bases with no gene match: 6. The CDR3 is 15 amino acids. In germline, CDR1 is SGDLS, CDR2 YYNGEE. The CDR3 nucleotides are TGTGCCAGCAGCGAGACAGGGGCGAAGTACAATGAGCAGTTCTTC. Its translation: CASSETGAKYNEQFF.

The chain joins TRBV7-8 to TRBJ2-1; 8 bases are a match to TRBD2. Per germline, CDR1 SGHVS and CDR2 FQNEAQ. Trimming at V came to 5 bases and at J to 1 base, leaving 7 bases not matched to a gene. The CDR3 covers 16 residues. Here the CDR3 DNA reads TGTGCCAGCAGCATCGGACTAGCAGATTCCTACAATGAGCAGTTCTTC. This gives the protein CASSIGLADSYNEQFF.

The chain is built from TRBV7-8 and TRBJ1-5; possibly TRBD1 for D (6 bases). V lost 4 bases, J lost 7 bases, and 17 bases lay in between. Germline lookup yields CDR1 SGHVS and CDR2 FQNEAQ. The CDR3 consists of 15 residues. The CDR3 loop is CASSSLTGSNQPQHF. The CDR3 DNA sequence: TGTGCCAGCAGCTCGCTCACAGGGTCGAACCAGCCCCAGCATTTT.

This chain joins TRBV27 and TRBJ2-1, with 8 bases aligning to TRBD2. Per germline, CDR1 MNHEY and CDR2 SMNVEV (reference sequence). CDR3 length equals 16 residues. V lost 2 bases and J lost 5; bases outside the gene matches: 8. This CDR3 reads CASSLLPGGRNNEQFF. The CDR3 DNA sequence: TGTGCCAGCAGTTTACTCCCGGGAGGGCGGAACAATGAGCAGTTCTTC.

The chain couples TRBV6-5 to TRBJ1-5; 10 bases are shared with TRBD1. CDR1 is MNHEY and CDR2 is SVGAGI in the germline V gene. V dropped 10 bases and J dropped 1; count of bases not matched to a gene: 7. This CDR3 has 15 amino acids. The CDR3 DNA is TGTGCCACCCGGGACAGGGGTCGGAGCAATCAGCCCCAGCATTTT. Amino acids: CATRDRGRSNQPQHF.

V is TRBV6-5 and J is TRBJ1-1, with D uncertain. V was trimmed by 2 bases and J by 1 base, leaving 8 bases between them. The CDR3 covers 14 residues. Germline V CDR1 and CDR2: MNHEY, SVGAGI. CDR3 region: CASSYREGNTEAFF. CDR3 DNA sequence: TGTGCCAGCAGTTACAGGGAGGGGAACACTGAAGCTTTCTTT.

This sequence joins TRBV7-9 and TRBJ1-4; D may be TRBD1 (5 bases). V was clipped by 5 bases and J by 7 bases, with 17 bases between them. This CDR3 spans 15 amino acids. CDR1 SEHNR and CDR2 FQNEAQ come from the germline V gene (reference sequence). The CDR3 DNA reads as TGTGCCAGCAGCACCGCCGGGACTGCGACTGAAAAACTGTTTTTT. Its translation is CASSTAGTATEKLFF.

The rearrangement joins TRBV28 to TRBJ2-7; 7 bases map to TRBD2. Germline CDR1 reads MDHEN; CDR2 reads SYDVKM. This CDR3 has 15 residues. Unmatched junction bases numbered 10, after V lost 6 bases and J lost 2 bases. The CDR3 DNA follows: TGTGCCAGCAGGCCCCCGGGAGGAAACCCCTACGAGCAGTACTTC. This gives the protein CASRPPGGNPYEQYF.

CDR3 loop: CARSRDSPIGTGELFF. The DNA of the CDR3 is TGTGCCCGGTCTCGGGACAGCCCAATAGGCACCGGGGAGCTGTTTTTT. The rearrangement uses TRBV30 and TRBJ2-2; 7 bases agree with TRBD1. This CDR3 region has 16 residues. Germline loops: CDR1 GTSNPN, CDR2 SVGIG (reference sequence). J gave up 4 bases and V 8 bases, and 16 bases lay outside the gene matches.

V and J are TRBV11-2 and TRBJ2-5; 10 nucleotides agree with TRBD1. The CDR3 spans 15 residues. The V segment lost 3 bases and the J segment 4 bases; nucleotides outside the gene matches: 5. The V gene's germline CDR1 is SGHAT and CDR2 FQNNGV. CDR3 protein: CASSFMTGGAETQYF. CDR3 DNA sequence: TGTGCCAGCAGCTTCATGACAGGGGGCGCAGAGACCCAGTACTTC. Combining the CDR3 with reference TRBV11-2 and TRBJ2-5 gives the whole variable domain EAGVAQSPRYKIIEKRQSVAFWCNPISGHATLYWYQQILGQGPKLLIQFQNNGVVDDSQLPKDRFSAERLKGVDSTLKIQPAKLEDSAVYLCASSFMTGGAETQYFGPGTRLLVL.

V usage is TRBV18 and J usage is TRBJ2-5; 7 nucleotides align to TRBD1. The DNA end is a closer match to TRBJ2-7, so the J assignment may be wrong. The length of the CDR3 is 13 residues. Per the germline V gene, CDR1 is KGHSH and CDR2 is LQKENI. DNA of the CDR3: TGTGCCAGCTCACCTTTCGACAGGGTCGAGCAGTACTTC. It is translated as CASSPFDRVEQYF.

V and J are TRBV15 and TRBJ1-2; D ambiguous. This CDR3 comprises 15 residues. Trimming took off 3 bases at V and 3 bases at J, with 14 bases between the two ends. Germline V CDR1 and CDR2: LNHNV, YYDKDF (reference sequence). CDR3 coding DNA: TGTGCCACCAGCAGGGGGTTTGGGCGGTACTATGGCTACACCTTC. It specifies CATSRGFGRYYGYTF.

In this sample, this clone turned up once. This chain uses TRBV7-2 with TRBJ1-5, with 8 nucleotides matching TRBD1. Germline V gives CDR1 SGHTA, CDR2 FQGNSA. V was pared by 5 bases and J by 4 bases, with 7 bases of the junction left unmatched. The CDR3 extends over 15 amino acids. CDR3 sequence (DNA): TGTGCCAGCAGCCAAGACAGGGGCCGGAATCAGCCCCAGCATTTT. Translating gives CASSQDRGRNQPQHF.

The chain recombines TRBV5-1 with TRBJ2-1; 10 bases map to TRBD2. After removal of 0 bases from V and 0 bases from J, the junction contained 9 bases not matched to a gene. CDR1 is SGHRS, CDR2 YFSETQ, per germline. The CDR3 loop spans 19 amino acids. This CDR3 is CASSLGLAGALSSYNEQFF. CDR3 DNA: TGCGCCAGCAGCTTGGGGCTAGCGGGGGCCCTGAGCTCCTACAATGAGCAGTTCTTC.

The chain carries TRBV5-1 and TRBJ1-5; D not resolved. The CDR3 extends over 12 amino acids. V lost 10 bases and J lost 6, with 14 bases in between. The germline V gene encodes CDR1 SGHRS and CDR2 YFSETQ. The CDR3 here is CASESGLQPQHF. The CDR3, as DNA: TGCGCCTCTGAATCGGGCCTTCAGCCCCAGCATTTT.

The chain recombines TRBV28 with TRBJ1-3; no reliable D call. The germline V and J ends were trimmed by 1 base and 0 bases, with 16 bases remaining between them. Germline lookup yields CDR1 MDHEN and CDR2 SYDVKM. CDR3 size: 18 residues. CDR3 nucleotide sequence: TGTGCCAGCAGTTTATTCAGAAAGGTGTCGATCTCTGGAAACACCATATATTTT. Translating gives CASSLFRKVSISGNTIYF.

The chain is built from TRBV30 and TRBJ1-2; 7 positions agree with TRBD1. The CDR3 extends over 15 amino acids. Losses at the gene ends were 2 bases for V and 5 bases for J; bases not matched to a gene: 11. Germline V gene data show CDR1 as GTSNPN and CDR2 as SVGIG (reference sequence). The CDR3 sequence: CAWSRGGTGAYGYTF. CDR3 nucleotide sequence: TGTGCCTGGAGTCGGGGGGGTACAGGGGCATATGGCTACACCTTC.

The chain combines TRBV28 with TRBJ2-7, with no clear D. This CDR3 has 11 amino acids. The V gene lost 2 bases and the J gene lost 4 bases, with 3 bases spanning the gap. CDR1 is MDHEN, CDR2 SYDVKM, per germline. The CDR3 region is CASSLGYEQYF. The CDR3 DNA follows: TGTGCCAGCAGTTTAGGGTACGAGCAGTACTTC.